These 5 T cell receptor beta chains were all obtained from the same sample, sequenced in a study of OX40 agonist ivuxolimab in advanced cancers. Assay: immunoSEQ multiplex PCR; the TCRdb copy retains only in-frame clones and omits some. The sample has roughly 60,000 clones, approximately 87% seen once. Sample: CD4+ or CD8+ T cells sorted from blood, taken in a trial of the OX40 agonist ivuxolimab. The receptors originated from an adult with an advanced solid tumor such as melanoma, head and neck, liver or kidney cancer.

The chain joins TRBV5-5 to TRBJ1-4, with a weak D call TRBD1 (6 bases). The V end was cut by 5 bases, the J end by 8 bases, with 16 bases between. The length of the CDR3 is 14 residues. Germline loops: CDR1 SGHKS, CDR2 YYEKEE (reference sequence). The CDR3 is CASSPGGGREKLFF. DNA of the CDR3: TGTGCCAGCAGTCCCGGTGGGGGCCGCGAAAAACTGTTTTTT.

This clone turned up a few times. The chain combines TRBV10-3 with TRBJ1-5; 10 positions agree with TRBD1. The V segment lost 4 bases and the J segment 6 bases; nucleotides outside the gene matches: 6. Germline values: CDR1 ENHRY, CDR2 SYGVKD. The CDR3 totals 15 residues. The CDR3 sequence is CAISGGTGDGQPQHF. The CDR3 coding sequence is TGTGCCATCAGTGGCGGGACAGGGGATGGTCAGCCCCAGCATTTT.

This clone has just one count. The chain employs TRBV7-9 and TRBJ2-7; possible D gene TRBD2, 7 bases. This CDR3 has 17 residues. V lost 1 base and J 4 bases, leaving 20 bases between the germline ends. Germline CDR1 SEHNR, CDR2 FQNEAQ (reference sequence). CDR3 coding DNA: TGTGCCAGCAGCTTAGTGTCCGGGGGAGGGGGAGTTTACGAGCAGTACTTC. Its translation: CASSLVSGGGGVYEQYF. The variable domain in full, completed from reference TRBV7-9 and TRBJ2-7, reads DTGVSQNPRHKITKRGQNVTFRCDPISEHNRLYWYRQTLGQGPEFLTYFQNEAQLEKSRLLSDRFSAERPKGSFSTLEIQRTEQGDSAMYLCASSLVSGGGGVYEQYFGPGTRLTVT.

This clone was picked up one time. The J gene is TRBJ2-1, the V gene TRBV28; 7 bases match TRBD2. Germline-derived CDR1 and CDR2 are MDHEN and SYDVKM. J lost 3 bases, V lost 4 bases, and 6 bases had no gene match. The CDR3 is made up of 15 amino acids. CDR3 nucleotide sequence: TGTGCCAGCAGTTCGGGACTACTGATCTACAATGAGCAGTTCTTC. It encodes CASSSGLLIYNEQFF.

This chain connects TRBV7-2 to TRBJ2-1; 8 nucleotides agree with TRBD1. The CDR3 is 14 amino acids. The V and J ends lost 3 bases and 7 bases, in that order; junction bases with no gene match: 5. CDR1 SGHTA and CDR2 FQGNSA come from the germline V gene. In DNA form, the CDR3 reads TGTGCCAGCAGCTTGGACAGGGTTAGAAATGAGCAGTTCTTC. Its protein is CASSLDRVRNEQFF.